What follows are 13 T cell receptor beta chains derived from one specimen sequenced in a study of blood T cell repertoires in COVID-19. Assay: immunoSEQ multiplex PCR; the TCRdb copy retains only in-frame clones and omits some. The sample shows fewer than 350,000 clones, approximately 81% of them seen only once. The sequenced sample was peripheral blood. These receptors were taken from a woman aged 55-69 years with active or convalescent COVID-19.

V gene TRBV27 combines with J gene TRBJ1-3, with TRBD1 matching over 7 bases. The CDR3 loop spans 17 amino acids. With V trimmed by 2 bases and J by 0 bases, 7 bases remained unmatched. CDR1 MNHEY and CDR2 SMNVEV come from the germline V gene (reference sequence). The chain's CDR3 is CASSLPRGALSGNTIYF. The CDR3 DNA sequence: TGTGCCAGCAGTTTACCCAGGGGGGCCCTCTCTGGAAACACCATATATTTT.

This clone is a singleton in its sample. This chain joins TRBV15 and TRBJ2-3; perhaps TRBD2 as D (7 bases). The CDR3 spans 18 residues. The V end lost 1 base, the J end lost 0 bases, and 17 bases lay between the germline ends. CDR1 is LNHNV and CDR2 is YYDKDF in the germline V gene (reference sequence). In DNA form, the CDR3 reads TGTGCCACCAGCAGAGTAGGGGGGGAAAAGGGGAGCACAGATACGCAGTATTTT. Encoded protein: CATSRVGGEKGSTDTQYF.

The chain couples TRBV7-2 to TRBJ1-4, with D perhaps TRBD1 (5 bases). CDR1 SGHTA and CDR2 FQGNSA come from the germline V gene. Between the trimmed V and J ends, which lost 1 base and 7 bases, there was a span of 13 bases. The CDR3 has 15 residues. The CDR3 here is CASSLGTGVGEKLFF. In nucleotides, the CDR3 is TGTGCCAGCAGCTTAGGTACAGGTGTGGGTGAAAAACTGTTTTTT.

The chain combines TRBV11-2 with TRBJ2-1; TRBD2 matches at 8 bases. The CDR3 length is 13 residues. Germline values: CDR1 SGHAT, CDR2 FQNNGV. V lost 5 bases and J lost 8; bases outside the gene matches: 5. CDR3 protein: CASSQTSVDEQFF. The CDR3 region has the DNA TGTGCCAGCAGCCAGACTAGCGTGGATGAGCAGTTCTTC.

The J gene is TRBJ2-3, the V gene TRBV27; TRBD2 matches at 9 bases. V lost 6 bases to trimming and J lost 2 bases; unmatched junction nucleotides: 9. From germline, CDR1 is MNHEY and CDR2 SMNVEV (reference sequence). The CDR3 is 16 residues long. CDR3 sequence (DNA): TGTGCCAGCAGAAAGCGGGGGGCTCAGGACACAGATACGCAGTATTTT. The encoded protein is CASRKRGAQDTDTQYF.

The chain joins TRBV25-1 to TRBJ2-5; 11 bases map to TRBD1. The V and J ends lost 4 bases and 3 bases, in that order; junction bases with no gene match: 7. Germline V gives CDR1 MGHDK, CDR2 SYGVNS. The CDR3 totals 16 residues. CDR3 bases: TGTGCCAGCAGTGCGGGGACAGGGGGAACCAAAGAGACCCAGTACTTC. This sequence encodes CASSAGTGGTKETQYF.

This clone turned up a few times. The genes are TRBV3-1 (or the pseudogene TRBV3-2) and TRBJ1-5, with D possibly being TRBD1 (6 bases). Looked up from germline, CDR1 is LGHDT and CDR2 is YNNKEL (reference sequence). Trimming took 5 bases from V and 4 from J, leaving 15 bases between them. There are 15 residues in the CDR3. The CDR3 is CASSYSTGTNQPQHF. In DNA, the CDR3 is TGTGCCAGCAGCTACTCGACAGGAACGAATCAGCCCCAGCATTTT.

In its sample, this clone was seen a few times. This chain connects TRBV30 to TRBJ2-1; perhaps TRBD2 as D (7 bases). V was pared by 1 base and J by 8 bases, with 15 bases between. The CDR3 sequence is 14 residues long. The germline gives CDR1 GTSNPN, CDR2 SVGIG (reference sequence). CDR3 nucleotide sequence: TGTGCCTGGAGTGAAGGGGGGGGCATGGATGAGCAGTTCTTC. Residues: CAWSEGGGMDEQFF. Combining the CDR3 with reference TRBV30 and TRBJ2-1 gives the whole variable domain SQTIHQWPATLVQPVGSPLSLECTVEGTSNPNLYWYRQAAGRGLQLLFYSVGIGQISSEVPQNLSASRPQDRQFILSSKKLLLSDSGFYLCAWSEGGGMDEQFFGPGTRLTVL.

The chain links TRBV7-9 to TRBJ1-1, with 7 bases identical to TRBD1. The CDR3 length is 12 residues. CDR1 is SEHNR, CDR2 FQNEAQ, per germline (reference sequence). V shed 11 bases, J shed 7 bases, and the junction held 10 bases outside the gene matches. The CDR3 reads CAPGTASGEAFF. CDR3 DNA sequence: TGTGCCCCTGGGACAGCCTCCGGTGAAGCTTTCTTT.

This sequence joins TRBV10-3 and TRBJ2-7; tentatively, D is TRBD2 (5 bases). The germline gives CDR1 ENHRY, CDR2 SYGVKD. This CDR3 is built from 17 residues. V lost 8 bases and J 0 bases, leaving 23 bases between the germline ends. CDR3 sequence reads: CAIPRAEYAMSSYEQYF. The CDR3 DNA is TGTGCCATCCCGCGGGCAGAGTATGCGATGAGCTCCTACGAGCAGTACTTC.

The rearrangement joins TRBV6-5 to TRBJ1-1, with 7 bases that match TRBD1. The CDR3 covers 13 residues. After removal of 7 bases from V and 5 bases from J, the junction contained 7 bases not matched to a gene. CDR1 MNHEY and CDR2 SVGAGI come from the germline V gene. CDR3 region: CASTGGRRTEAFF. DNA for the CDR3: TGTGCCAGCACAGGGGGAAGGAGGACTGAAGCTTTCTTT.

This sequence joins TRBV9 and TRBJ2-1; 11 nucleotides agree with TRBD1. V was pared by 2 bases and J by 7 bases, with 5 bases of the junction left unmatched. This CDR3 is 15 amino acids long. Per the germline V gene, CDR1 is SGDLS and CDR2 is YYNGEE. The CDR3 spells CASSVRGQGANEQFF. CDR3 bases: TGTGCCAGCAGCGTTCGAGGACAGGGGGCGAATGAGCAGTTCTTC.

Comments on this clone: Other DNA sequences in this sample translate to the same CDR3. The chain has TRBV5-1 and TRBJ1-1, with D unclear. Trimming pared 0 bases from V and 3 bases from J, leaving 6 bases between. The CDR3 spans 13 residues. Germline CDR1 reads SGHRS; CDR2 reads YFSETQ. The CDR3 coding sequence is TGCGCCAGCAGCTTGGCCGGGGACACTGAAGCTTTCTTT. Translation gives CASSLAGDTEAFF. Variable domain in full (rest from reference TRBV5-1 and TRBJ1-1): KAGVTQTPRYLIKTRGQQVTLSCSPISGHRSVSWYQQTPGQGLQFLFEYFSETQRNKGNFPGRFSGRQFSNSRSEMNVSTLELGDSALYLCASSLAGDTEAFFGQGTRLTVV.